This T cell receptor (beta chain) stems from a study of blood T cell repertoires in COVID-19. In the study overall: Some COVID-19 samples were acute and others convalescent; all came from the United States, Italy and Spain. T cells, B-cell-depleted T cells, or PBMCs supplied cDNA or gDNA.

Germline V gene sequence: CDR1 SGHRS, CDR2 YFSETQ. The ends lost 6 bases at V and 0 bases at J; junction bases unmatched: 6. CDR3 length: 14 residues. Original analysis: Amplifying reference gene primers gave estimates of nucleated cell counts. Method: immunoSEQ multiplex PCR; TCRdb's copy keeps in-frame clones and lacks some. V and J calls plus clone size are reproduced from that table; the DNA served to infer D and trimming. The table includes tens of thousands of clones, 80% to 90% detected once. Source material: peripheral blood. The origin of this receptor is a human donor with active COVID-19. The donor label of this sample is uncertain. The chain carries TRBV5-1 and TRBJ2-7, with 7 bases lining up with TRBD1. CDR3 residues: CASTPGDSSYEQYF. The CDR3 DNA is TGCGCCAGCACCCCTGGGGACAGCTCCTACGAGCAGTACTTC.